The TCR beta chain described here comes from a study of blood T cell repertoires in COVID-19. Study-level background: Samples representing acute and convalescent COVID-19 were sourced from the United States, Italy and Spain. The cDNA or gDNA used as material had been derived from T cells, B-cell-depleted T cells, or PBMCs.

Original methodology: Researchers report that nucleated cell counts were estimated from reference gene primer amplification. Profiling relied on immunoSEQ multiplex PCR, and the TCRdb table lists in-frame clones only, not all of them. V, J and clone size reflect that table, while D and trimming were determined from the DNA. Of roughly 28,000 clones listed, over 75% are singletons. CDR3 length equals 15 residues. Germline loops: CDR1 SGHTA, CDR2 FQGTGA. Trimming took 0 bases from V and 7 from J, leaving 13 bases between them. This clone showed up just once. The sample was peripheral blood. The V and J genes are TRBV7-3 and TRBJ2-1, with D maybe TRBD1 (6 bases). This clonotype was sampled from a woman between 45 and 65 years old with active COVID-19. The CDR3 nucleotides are TGTGCCAGCAGCTTAACTGGGACACCGGGGAATGAGCAGTTCTTC. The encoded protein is CASSLTGTPGNEQFF.